Listed below are T cell receptor beta chains from one sample, sequenced in a study of T-cell reconstitution after alpha-beta-depleted transplantation in children. TCRdb recomputed calls from the PCR reads with MiXCR, one row per CDR3 protein. The sample lists 350,000 to 450,000 distinct CDR3 sequences, roughly 20% occurring once. This material consisted of PBMCs from the stem cell graft donor, taken from the stem cell graft. Receptor source: a human donor who donated a stem cell graft to a child with acute myeloid leukemia. The CDR3 runs from the conserved cysteine through the conserved F or W. D genes are given only for firm matches. Clone size is given for some rows only: seen once, a few or many times, or a class if the clone is expanded.

abundance | j_gene | d_gene | v_gene | CDR3aa | CDR3nt
few | TRBJ2-2 | . | TRBV11-2 | CASSLGVFGEGAGELFF | TGTGCCAGCAGCTTAGGAGTGTTCGGGGAAGGGGCCGGGGAGCTGTTTTTT
many | TRBJ2-3 | TRBD1 | TRBV29-1 | CSVPEGADTQYF | TGCAGCGTGCCCGAGGGGGCTGATACGCAGTATTTT
few | TRBJ2-1 | TRBD2 | TRBV4-2 | CASSPAGGADNEQFF | TGTGCCAGCAGCCCAGCGGGAGGGGCTGACAATGAGCAGTTCTTC
many | TRBJ1-1 | . | TRBV27 | CASSLGTQGVYTEAFF | TGTGCCAGCAGTTTAGGGACACAGGGTGTTTACACTGAAGCTTTCTTT
many | TRBJ1-6 | TRBD1 | TRBV20-1 | CSARSGTGYSPLHF | TGCAGTGCTAGGTCGGGGACAGGCTATTCACCCCTCCACTTT
many | TRBJ2-4 | TRBD1 | TRBV20-1 | CSARPGQGGRDIQYF | TGCAGTGCTAGACCGGGACAGGGAGGGAGAGACATTCAGTACTTC
. | TRBJ2-3 | . | TRBV5-1 | CASSQEPRTDTQYF | TGCGCCAGCAGTCAAGAGCCCCGCACAGATACGCAGTATTTT
. | TRBJ1-5 | . | TRBV27 | CASSPQYNQPQHF | TGTGCCAGCAGTCCCCAGTACAATCAGCCCCAGCATTTT
few | TRBJ2-1 | . | TRBV10-3 | CATDRLEQFF | TGTGCCACCGACAGGTTAGAGCAGTTCTTC
. | TRBJ2-3 | . | TRBV7-2 | CASSLESRHTDTQYF | TGTGCCAGCAGCTTAGAATCCAGACACACAGATACGCAGTATTTT
many | TRBJ1-5 | . | TRBV28 | CASSPTRSNQPQHF | TGTGCCAGCAGTCCCACCCGTAGCAATCAGCCCCAGCATTTT
. | TRBJ2-2 | TRBD2 | TRBV24-1 | CATSPGLAGSAGELFF | TGTGCCACCAGTCCAGGACTAGCGGGATCCGCCGGGGAGCTGTTTTTT
. | TRBJ1-6 | . | TRBV20-1 | CSAPAQFTWLSPLHF | TGCAGTGCTCCCGCCCAATTCACATGGTTATCACCCCTCCACTTT
. | TRBJ1-2 | . | TRBV7-2 | CASSSQGISGGYTF | TGTGCCAGCAGCTCACAGGGTATATCGGGTGGCTACACCTTC
. | TRBJ2-7 | . | TRBV4-3 | CASSQDRAWPYEQYF | TGCGCCAGCAGCCAAGACAGGGCCTGGCCCTACGAGCAGTACTTC
once | TRBJ2-7 | . | TRBV18 | CASSIRAATVSYEQYF | TGTGCCAGCTCAATCCGGGCGGCAACTGTCTCCTACGAGCAGTACTTC
. | TRBJ2-7 | TRBD2 | TRBV20-1 | CSAPGLAFWRSGEQYF | TGCAGTGCCCCCGGACTAGCGTTCTGGAGATCGGGCGAGCAGTACTTC
. | TRBJ2-6 | TRBD2 | TRBV20-1 | CSATGLAISGANVLTF | TGCAGTGCGACGGGACTAGCCATCTCTGGGGCCAACGTCCTGACTTTC
many | TRBJ2-1 | . | TRBV3-1 | CASSQGQAKSFF | TGTGCCAGCAGCCAAGGTCAGGCTAAGTCGTTCTTC
. | TRBJ2-1 | TRBD2 | TRBV11-1 | CASSLVGTSNNEQFF | TGTGCCAGCAGCTTAGTGGGGACTAGCAACAATGAGCAGTTCTTC
. | TRBJ2-7 | . | TRBV15 | CATSRDRIGSGEQYF | TGTGCCACCAGCAGAGATCGGATCGGGAGCGGCGAGCAGTACTTC
. | TRBJ2-7 | TRBD1 | TRBV10-3 | CAISSRDRGNEQYF | TGTGCCATCAGTTCCCGGGACAGGGGGAACGAGCAGTACTTC
many | TRBJ2-3 | TRBD1 | TRBV5-1 | CASSPGQGSTDTQYF | TGCGCCAGCAGCCCTGGACAGGGGAGCACAGATACGCAGTATTTT
few | TRBJ2-7 | TRBD2 | TRBV4-2 | CASSQESRTSYEQYF | TGTGCCAGCAGCCAAGAGTCCCGGACTAGTTACGAGCAGTACTTC
few | TRBJ2-7 | TRBD2 | TRBV20-1 | CSASSGSKEQYF | TGCAGTGCTTCGAGCGGGAGTAAAGAGCAGTACTTC
. | TRBJ2-1 | TRBD2 | TRBV4-1 | CASSQMGGGYNEQFF | TGCGCCAGCAGCCAAATGGGGGGGGGGTACAATGAGCAGTTCTTC
few | TRBJ2-7 | . | TRBV20-1 | CSARDPFRGPSYEQYF | TGCAGTGCTAGAGACCCATTCAGGGGACCTTCCTACGAGCAGTACTTC
many | TRBJ2-1 | . | TRBV29-1 | CSVAPTSSYNEQFF | TGCAGCGTTGCCCCTACGAGCTCCTACAATGAGCAGTTCTTC
many | TRBJ2-7 | TRBD1 | TRBV7-2 | CASSWDRTSYEQYF | TGTGCCAGCAGCTGGGACAGGACTTCCTACGAGCAGTACTTC
many | TRBJ2-2 | . | TRBV29-1 | CSVDGAGELFF | TGCAGCGTTGACGGGGCCGGGGAGCTGTTTTTT
. | TRBJ1-2 | . | TRBV6-4 | CASRATDLEDYGYTF | TGTGCCAGCAGAGCGACAGATTTGGAGGACTATGGCTACACCTTC
. | TRBJ2-1 | TRBD2 | TRBV4-3 | CASSQDGLAGYNEQFF | TGCGCCAGCAGCCAAGATGGACTAGCGGGCTACAATGAGCAGTTCTTC
. | TRBJ2-3 | TRBD2 | TRBV7-9 | CASSFDQREIGTQYF | TGTGCCAGCAGCTTTGACCAGCGGGAGATTGGTACGCAGTATTTT
. | TRBJ1-1 | TRBD1 | TRBV7-6 | CASRGTDTEAFF | TGTGCCAGCAGAGGGACAGACACTGAAGCTTTCTTT
. | TRBJ2-1 | TRBD1 | TRBV10-3 | CAIQGASYNEQFF | TGTGCCATTCAGGGGGCCTCCTACAATGAGCAGTTCTTC
. | TRBJ2-1 | TRBD2 | TRBV28 | CASSWAGGYNEQFF | TGTGCCAGCAGTTGGGCGGGAGGGTACAATGAGCAGTTCTTC
. | TRBJ1-1 | . | TRBV5-1 | CASSFGVSGTEAFF | TGCGCCAGCAGCTTTGGGGTCTCGGGGACTGAAGCTTTCTTT
few | TRBJ2-3 | TRBD2 | TRBV28 | CASSKAGADSTDTQYF | TGTGCCAGCAGTAAAGCGGGAGCCGATAGCACAGATACGCAGTATTTT
few | TRBJ2-7 | . | TRBV28 | CASSKDSYEQYF | TGTGCCAGCAGTAAGGACAGCTACGAGCAGTACTTC
. | TRBJ2-2 | . | TRBV29-1 | CSVEHDRGGTGELFF | TGCAGCGTGGAACACGACAGGGGAGGGACCGGGGAGCTGTTTTTT
. | TRBJ2-1 | . | TRBV4-1 | CASSHWDNHNEQFF | TGCGCCAGCAGCCACTGGGACAACCACAATGAGCAGTTCTTC
few | TRBJ2-5 | . | TRBV6-2/TRBV6-3 | CASSFLVVETQYF | TGTGCCAGCAGTTTTTTGGTAGTGGAGACCCAGTACTTC
. | TRBJ1-1 | . | TRBV2 | CASSVSDVMNTEAFF | TGTGCCAGCAGTGTATCTGACGTGATGAACACTGAAGCTTTCTTT
many | TRBJ2-1 | . | TRBV9 | CASSPTISYNEQFF | TGTGCCAGCAGCCCGACGATTTCCTACAATGAGCAGTTCTTC
. | TRBJ2-7 | . | TRBV6-4 | CASSDADYEQYF | TGTGCCAGCAGTGACGCGGACTACGAGCAGTACTTC
few | TRBJ2-1 | . | TRBV7-9 | CASSSRDGDPHEQFF | TGTGCCAGCAGCTCCAGGGACGGAGATCCCCATGAGCAGTTCTTC
many | TRBJ1-2 | . | TRBV12-3/TRBV12-4 | CASSFSQGHGYTF | TGTGCCAGCAGTTTTAGCCAGGGCCATGGCTACACCTTC
many | TRBJ2-7 | TRBD1 | TRBV18 | CASSTGNTYEQYF | TGTGCCAGCTCGACAGGGAACACCTACGAGCAGTACTTC
. | TRBJ2-1 | TRBD2 | TRBV20-1 | CSARAPGLEYNEQFF | TGCAGTGCTAGAGCCCCCGGACTAGAATACAATGAGCAGTTCTTC
. | TRBJ2-2 | TRBD2 | TRBV29-1 | CSVVLVGTSDPKNTGELFF | TGCAGCGTTGTTCTTGTCGGGACTAGCGATCCGAAGAACACCGGGGAGCTGTTTTTT